The sequence of this T cell receptor beta chain was determined in a study of blood T cell repertoires in COVID-19 (dated by TCRdb to the early 2020s). About the full investigation: Samples covering the acute and convalescent phases of COVID-19 were provided by collaborators in the United States, Italy and Spain. The dataset comprised deeply sampled blood TCRbeta repertoires from subjects exposed to, actively infected with, or recovered from COVID-19. The sample metadata nearly always contained a de-identified subject ID, COVID-19 status, age in years and sex. Where available, HLA class I and class II types were taken from metadata supplied by the sample provider and were not determined by assay-based typing. Samples were obtained from the ongoing ImmuneRACE study (first 160 participants) and from about 1,300 subjects provided by 6 global collaborators. The material from the prospective study consisted of cDNA or gDNA derived from T cells, B-cell-depleted T cells, or PBMCs. The repertoires were released in a freely available public database intended as a resource for research on the immune response to SARS-CoV-2.

The germline V end is reduced by 2 bases and the J end by 9 bases; junction bases left unmatched: 7. From the cysteine through the phenylalanine, the CDR3 covers 15 amino acids. Only the CDR3 portion is preserved as DNA: 45 bases, with reading frame beginning at the first base. CDR1 and CDR2 are drawn from the germline V gene (reference sequence): SEHNR, FQNEAQ. The collaborating institutions used their own protocols to collect whole blood in K2EDTA tubes. For TCRbeta analysis, collaborators shipped samples as frozen whole blood, isolated PBMCs, or DNA extracted from either of those sample types. On this clone itself: Its antigen is unknown. No much larger clone exists at a distance of one base, and base qualities are not known.

Overall study outcomes, separate from this receptor: Clinical and demographic metadata were provided uncurated, with the amount varying by source and participant.

TCRbeta CDR3 regions were amplified from genomic DNA by means of the immunoSEQ Assay, a bias-controlled multiplex PCR. The authors processed their data as follows. Nucleated cell counts per sample were estimated from amplification of reference gene primers within the assay. To quantify the absolute abundance of each unique TCRbeta CDR3 rearrangement, sequence reads were collapsed and filtered. For each sample, productive Simpson clonality was calculated as the square root of Simpson's diversity index over productive rearrangements. TCRdb mirrors the immuneACCESS table, restricted to in-frame sequences. Some clones are absent from its copies; in checked studies, under half trace to an unresolved V gene, and the reason for the others is unknown. That table furnishes V, J and clone size, whereas the DNA furnished D and trimming. This sample is represented by approximately 100,000 clones; about 91% of them were singletons. 3% to 3.5% of the sample belongs to the ten largest clones.

The receptor chain draws on TRBV7-9 and TRBJ1-6; 7 middle bases align to TRBD1. The receptor was isolated from a human donor in a cohort sampled during active COVID-19. The material sequenced was peripheral blood. The DNA sequence is given as TGTGCCAGCAGCTTAAGCCGACAGGGTGGTTCACCCCTCCACTTT. It codes for CASSLSRQGGSPLHF.